This TCR beta chain was recovered during a study of blood T cell repertoires in COVID-19. The overall study: The samples span acute and convalescent COVID-19 from the United States, Italy and Spain.

Measured with immunoSEQ multiplex PCR; TCRdb has only the in-frame clones, and not every one. The repertoire holds just over 200,000 clones, with under 90% as singletons. In germline, CDR1 is ENHRY, CDR2 SYGVKD. The CDR3 runs 16 residues. J gave up 6 bases and V 0 bases, and 8 bases lay outside the gene matches. Source material: peripheral blood. The chain links TRBV10-3 to TRBJ2-3, with TRBD2 matching over 8 bases. The sequence derives from a man older than 75 with acute or convalescent COVID-19. For the CDR3, the DNA is TGTGCCATCAGTGAGTCAGGGACTAGGGGAGGGGATACGCAGTATTTT. It codes for CAISESGTRGGDTQYF.